Below are 11 T cell receptor beta chains sequenced from a single sample in a study of blood T cell repertoires in COVID-19. Generated by immunoSEQ multiplex PCR, the TCRdb table keeps only in-frame clones and is missing some. The data contain around 70,000 clones, more than 85% of them singletons. The sample was peripheral blood. The receptors derive from a woman aged 60-70 years with active COVID-19.

V usage is TRBV19 and J usage is TRBJ1-3; D is unresolved. CDR3 length: 14 residues. V was cut by 5 bases and J by 3 bases, with 11 bases left in between. CDR1 LNHDA and CDR2 SQIVND come from the germline V gene (reference sequence). The CDR3 nucleotides read TGTGCCAGTAGTGAGATCCTCGGTGGAAACACCATATATTTT. It specifies CASSEILGGNTIYF.

This chain uses TRBV4-1 with TRBJ2-7; D perhaps matches TRBD2 (5 bases). There are 15 residues in the CDR3. CDR1 MGHRA and CDR2 YSYEKL come from the germline V gene. V was trimmed by 3 bases and J by 4 bases, leaving 16 bases between them. CDR3 bases: TGCGCCAGCAGCCATTCACTAGAGAGGAGATACGAGCAGTACTTC. Residues: CASSHSLERRYEQYF.

CDR3 in DNA: TGTGCCATCAGTATAGGGGGCGCGGGTCAGCCCCAGCATTTT. Its protein product is CAISIGGAGQPQHF. The V gene is TRBV10-3, the J gene TRBJ1-5, with 7 bases identical to TRBD1. Unmatched junction bases numbered 7, after V lost 5 bases and J lost 6 bases. The germline V gene has CDR1 ENHRY and CDR2 SYGVKD. The CDR3 runs to 14 residues.

The CDR3 nucleotides read TGCGCCAGCAGCTTGACTAGCGGGGGAGGTGAGCAGTTCTTC. Protein product: CASSLTSGGGEQFF. V and J are TRBV5-1 and TRBJ2-1; 11 nucleotides align to TRBD2. V was pared by 1 base and J by 9 bases, with 3 bases of the junction left unmatched. Germline lookup yields CDR1 SGHRS and CDR2 YFSETQ. The CDR3 spans 14 residues.

The CDR3 region has the DNA TGTGCCAGCAGTGAGTGGCTAGCGGGAGAGACCCAGTACTTC. Residues: CASSEWLAGETQYF. The rearrangement uses TRBV2 and TRBJ2-5; 8 bases agree with TRBD2. Germline lookup yields CDR1 SNHLY and CDR2 FYNNEI. There are 14 residues in the CDR3. With 3 bases clipped from V and 4 bases from J, the junction kept 4 bases outside the gene matches.

The V call is TRBV28, the J call TRBJ2-7; D is unclear. The CDR3 has 11 amino acids. Germline values: CDR1 MDHEN, CDR2 SYDVKM. V was clipped by 11 bases and J by 2 bases, with 10 bases between them. The CDR3, as DNA: TGTGCCGCACAAGGAGCCTACGAGCAGTACTTC. Its protein product is CAAQGAYEQYF.

This chain's CDR3 is CASSQESGFPYF. In DNA form, the CDR3 reads TGTGCCAGCAGCCAAGAGTCAGGGTTTCCGTACTTC. The rearrangement uses TRBV3-1 (or the pseudogene TRBV3-2) and TRBJ2-4; D is possibly TRBD1 (5 bases). Germline CDR1 is LGHDT and CDR2 is YNNKEL (reference sequence). CDR3 length: 12 residues. V lost 0 bases and J lost 15, with 12 bases in between.

In DNA form, the CDR3 reads TGTGCCAGCAGTCCGCCCAGCGGGAGTCCAGATACGCAGTATTTT. Amino acid sequence: CASSPPSGSPDTQYF. The chain has TRBV11-2 and TRBJ2-3; 8 bases line up with TRBD2. Per germline, CDR1 SGHAT and CDR2 FQNNGV. The trim removed 6 bases at V and 4 bases at J, leaving 9 bases unmatched. CDR3 length: 15 amino acids.

Regarding this clone: The junction and the germline gene differ at one end; a read error may be behind it. V is TRBV7-7 and J is TRBJ2-5, with D maybe TRBD1 (6 bases). The CDR3 is 16 amino acids. Germline-derived CDR1 and CDR2 are SSHAT and FNYEAQ (reference sequence). The chain's CDR3 is CASSPASQGLKETQYF. CDR3 bases: TGTGCTAGCAGCCCGGCCTCTCAGGGGCTAAAAGAGACCCAGTACTTC. The full variable domain, its missing parts supplied by reference TRBV7-7 and TRBJ2-5, is GAGVSQSPRYKVTKRGQDVTLRCDPISSHATLYWYQQALGQGPEFLTYFNYEAQPDKSGLPSDRFSAERPEGSISTLTIQRTEQRDSAMYRCASSPASQGLKETQYFGPGTRLLVL.

V gene TRBV20-1 combines with J gene TRBJ1-5, with 8 bases lining up with TRBD1. Germline V gene data show CDR1 as DFQATT and CDR2 as SNEGSKA (reference sequence). There are 15 residues in the CDR3. V shed 3 bases and J 0 bases; nucleotides not matched to a gene: 4. The CDR3 nucleotides read TGCAGTGCTAGTCAGGGGGCCGTTAGCAATCAGCCCCAGCATTTT. Protein sequence: CSASQGAVSNQPQHF.

The chain couples TRBV2 to TRBJ2-1, with 10 positions matching TRBD1. The V segment lost 9 bases and the J segment 3 bases; nucleotides outside the gene matches: 5. The CDR3 covers 14 residues. Germline CDR1 and CDR2: SNHLY and FYNNEI. This CDR3 reads CASERDRGYNEQFF. As DNA, the CDR3 is TGTGCCAGTGAGAGGGACAGGGGCTACAATGAGCAGTTCTTC.